The sequence of this T cell receptor (beta chain) was determined in a study of T cell responses to AZD1222 COVID-19 vaccine. The study, taken as a whole, reports: Sampled repertoires all dated from after the peak T cell response. Nearly half of spike-specific TCRs reportedly target variant regions that are unmutated in the B.1.351 and B.1.1.7 variants. The study found Spike-specific TCR breadth and depth rose after two AZD1222 doses.

Sequenced by immunoSEQ multiplex PCR; TCRdb stores in-frame clones only, minus some. Of 150,000 to 200,000 clones in the sample, 94% are singletons; the top ten hold 0.64%. On this clone: Antigen specificity is unknown.

Germline assignment: CDR1 SGHTA and CDR2 FQGNSA. The CDR3 sequence is 13 residues long. The V and J ends lost 3 bases and 3 bases respectively, with 9 bases between them. This rearrangement joins TRBV7-2 to TRBJ2-7, with TRBD2 as a possible D gene (5 bases). Material: peripheral blood, obtained on day 0 of AZD1222 vaccination. The source of this sequence is an adult in good health. CDR3 protein: CASSLRLSYEQYF. In DNA, the CDR3 is TGTGCCAGCAGCTTGCGACTAAGCTACGAGCAGTACTTC.